This T cell receptor (beta chain) was found in a study of Graves' ophthalmopathy and Graves' hyperthyroidism. This clonotype was seen many times. The germline gene is not matched at one end of the junction; a read error may be the cause. Researchers took RNA transcripts and amplified TCR beta CDR3 regions from them. An opening RT-PCR round employed HTBI primers and preceded a second-round multiplex PCR. MiXCR, run by TCRdb on the multiplex PCR reads, gives a single entry per CDR3 protein. The sample holds hundreds of thousands of distinct CDR3 sequences, 22% seen once. The CDR3 contains 19 residues. Germline assignment: CDR1 MGHRA and CDR2 YSYEKL.

The source of this sequence is a woman aged 18-29 years with stable Graves' hyperthyroidism. Some clones in this sample may be carry-over from other donors' samples. The chain recombines TRBV4-1 with TRBJ1-2, with TRBD1 matching over 8 bases. Sequenced material: peripheral blood. CDR3 bases: TGCGCCAGCAGCCAAGACCCTGAGCGCAGGGGGCGTTATGACTACGGCTACACCTTC. Residues: CASSQDPERRGRYDYGYTF.